This TCR beta chain was documented in a study of T-cell reconstitution after alpha-beta-depleted transplantation in children. CDR1 is SNHLY and CDR2 is FYNNEI in the germline V gene. The CDR3 is made up of 16 amino acids. The germline V and J ends were trimmed by 2 bases and 4 bases, with 17 bases remaining between them. This sample's TCRbeta library carried unique molecular identifier barcodes. From the PCR reads, TCRdb called clonotypes with MiXCR, one entry per CDR3 protein. The sample contains some 400,000 distinct CDR3 sequences, around 21% of which appear only once. The TCR was taken from a human donor who donated a stem cell graft to a child with acute myeloid leukemia. Source: PBMCs from the stem cell graft donor, taken from the stem cell graft. V and J are TRBV2 and TRBJ1-1; TRBD1 is a possible D gene (5 bases). CDR3 nucleotide sequence: TGTGCCAGCAGTGAACCCGGAGGTAGGGGTCGCACTGAAGCTTTCTTT. Residues: CASSEPGGRGRTEAFF.